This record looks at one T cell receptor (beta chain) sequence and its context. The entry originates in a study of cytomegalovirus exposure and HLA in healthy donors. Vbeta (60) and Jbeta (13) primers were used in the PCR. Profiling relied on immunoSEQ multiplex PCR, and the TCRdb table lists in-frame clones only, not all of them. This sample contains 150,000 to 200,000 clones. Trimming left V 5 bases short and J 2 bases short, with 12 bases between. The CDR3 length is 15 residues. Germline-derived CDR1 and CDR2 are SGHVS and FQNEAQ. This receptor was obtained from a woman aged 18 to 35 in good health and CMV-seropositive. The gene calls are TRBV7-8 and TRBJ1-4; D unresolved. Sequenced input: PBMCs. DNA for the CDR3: TGTGCCAGCAGCCCCCTCAGGTTTACTAATGAAAAACTGTTTTTT. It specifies CASSPLRFTNEKLFF.